This note documents a single T cell receptor beta chain sequence. There is no known antigen for this receptor. The record has no base qualities; no much larger clone is one base away. The germline ends are 12 bases apart after V is trimmed by 0 bases and J by 2 bases. CDR3 length: 15 amino acids, cysteine to phenylalanine. Only CDR3 DNA is held: 45 bases, read in frame from base 1. The germline V gene provides CDR1 SGHRS and CDR2 YFSETQ. The library was made by the immunoSEQ multiplex PCR assay. For the multiplex PCR, a mixture combining 60 forward primers for TCR Vbeta segments and 13 reverse primers for TCR Jbeta segments was used. Amplification of the CDR3 region of rearranged TCR beta genes was performed with a multiplex PCR assay on genomic DNA. The Illumina HiSeq System was used to sequence the amplified TCR beta libraries as 87-base-pair reads. The paper's data handling went like this. A later analysis tallied around 82 million unique TCR beta chains across the 660 or so repertoires, and around 12 million of those chains were shared by two or more donors. Raw reads were error-corrected and collapsed into unique sequences by a nearest-neighbor algorithm in which closely related sequences were merged to remove PCR and sequencing errors. V, D and J gene segments were assigned by aligning CDR3 sequences to IMGT reference sequences. For a sequence to be retained, a match of at least six nucleotides to both a V gene segment and a J gene segment was required. A rearrangement was called productive if the CDR3 had no stop codons and remained in frame with V and J, and every other rearrangement was called non-productive. CDR3 was defined by IMGT convention, running from the second conserved V-encoded cysteine to the conserved J-encoded phenylalanine. Sequences without an unambiguous match to a single V gene segment were excluded from the earlier analysis of over 500 of the donors. In an earlier analysis of some 590 of the donors, a V segment was called functional when productive rearrangements were above 56.7%, and segregating when the standard deviation between donors exceeded 5%. A statistical classification framework was built to diagnose cytomegalovirus status from the catalog of TCR beta chain sequences. In a later analysis, TCR nucleotide sequences were compared against IMGT/GENE-DB human TR gene sequences so that V and J genes could be assigned. A later analysis assigned CDR3 sequences and most-parsimonious VDJ recombination scenarios with the TCRdist pipeline. In a later analysis, every TCR beta chain was defined by the combination of its CDR3 amino acid sequence and its V-gene family, and reads without a unique V-gene family were dropped. To address suspected cross-contamination and a sequencing artifact, a later analysis removed a few hundred highly shared, low-generation-probability nucleotide sequences. In a later analysis, a clonal expansion index for each public chain was calculated from normalized within-repertoire ranks of inferred template counts. A later analysis computed generation probabilities with a VDJ recombination model fitted to out-of-frame rearrangements, and checked the results against IGoR. A later analysis scored TCR-TCR, TCR-HLA and TCR-CMV co-occurrence with hypergeometric tests, applying a repertoire-size bias correction to TCR pairs. In a later analysis, false discovery rates were estimated by permuting HLA or CMV assignments 20 times. In a later analysis, co-occurring TCRs were grouped with DBSCAN, and TCRdist sequence similarity was added when clustering was performed within HLA-allele-positive subsets. For co-occurrence clustering, repertoires with fewer than 30,000 or more than 120,000 public chains were excluded, along with four to six repertoires with anomalous nucleotide sharing. TCRdb stores this immuneACCESS table with in-frame sequences only. Part of the clones is absent; in the studies checked, under half of the shortfall reflects unresolved V genes, and no reason is known for the rest. Clonal size and the V and J genes are those of that table, whereas D and trimming came from the DNA. Here the sample has roughly 100,000 clones; 73% occur a single time. The ten most abundant clones make up roughly 4% of the sample.

These data are taken from a study of cytomegalovirus exposure and HLA in healthy donors (dated by TCRdb to the late 2010s). Regarding the research as a whole: An earlier analysis of fewer than 750 of the donors reported 250 to 350 Gb of sequence data and 95 million to 130 million unique TCR beta sequences obtained from 150 million to 200 million T cells. An early release covering 500 to 750 HLA-typed donors comprised about 290 gigabases of sequencing data and approximately 85 million unique TCR sequences. Among the roughly 430 genotyped donors, 75% to 90% belonged to the genetic ancestry cluster associated with self-reported Caucasian donors. The study aimed to test whether cataloging public T cell receptors could reveal signatures of past pathogen exposure. The study used immunosequencing to profile the T cell repertoires of about 670 subjects and linked those repertoires to cytomegalovirus serostatus. A separate validation cohort of 100 to 150 different subjects was used in addition to the roughly 670-subject first cohort. High-throughput TCR immunosequencing, statistical association of individual TCRs with disease status, and machine learning were combined to predict cytomegalovirus infection status. To study patterns of TCR occurrence, a later analysis re-analyzed previously published TCR beta repertoires from several hundred donors and added high-resolution HLA genotyping. In the later analysis, no new phenotypic data were used to find candidate immune exposures; instead, reliance was placed on TCR beta sequences and their occurrence across donors. An earlier analysis of 450 to 750 of the donors used high-throughput TCR beta sequencing to judge whether each TCR beta V gene segment behaved as functional or pseudogenic. Donor age, sex, ethnicity and CMV serostatus were compiled together with the repertoire data. Genome-wide SNP genotypes for about three fifths of the roughly 670 donors were used in a later genetic analysis, which treated that subset as a discovery cohort. Every discovery cohort repertoire had been produced on one sequencing platform. Class I and class II HLA loci were covered by the typing at four-digit resolution. Typing coverage differed by locus: A, B, C, DRB1 and DQB1 were typed in roughly 629-630 donors, DQA1 in approximately 520, DPA1 in around 610, and DPB1 in 450 to 490. A few DR-DQ haplotypes were treated as single units for association and clustering because of strong linkage in the cohort. Across 300 to 400 genotyped donors of the cohort, an average of about 240,000 unique TCR beta nucleotide sequences per donor were sequenced, and 15% to 20% of those sequences were non-productive. Broader findings and caveats from the paper: Presence/absence analyses assumed roughly uniform sequencing depth across donors, an assumption that may not hold. Some IMGT-functional V segments, including TRBV6-2 and TRBV6-3, could not be told apart with the 87-base-pair reads, so those segments were excluded. Linkage disequilibrium might explain the correlated functional status among segregating V segments, but an unknown experimental factor could not be ruled out. The sequencing pipeline was judged likely to have produced a cluster of highly shared sequence variants as a technical artifact. In a later analysis, HLA-associated TCR beta chains were found to be more clonally expanded and to have lower generation probabilities than equally common non-associated chains. The authors suggested that the approach could potentially be extended to other disease states and immunological phenotypes. Because HLA typing was unavailable for some donors at each locus, only the typed subset was used in association tests. A later genetic analysis associated a missense DCLRE1C variant with V-gene and J-gene trimming of TCR beta chains, and an independent cohort replicated the association. Most TCR sequences were observed very rarely across donors, whereas some public TCRs were present in many individuals. The study listed 150 to 200 TCR beta chains as associated with cytomegalovirus. About 17 rarely observed V segments, including chromosome 9 orphons, were excluded from the earlier analysis of approximately 500 of the donors because counts were too low. A later analysis found that TCR association rates varied across HLA loci, with DRB1 alleles showing the most associated TCRs and HLA-C alleles the fewest. In a later analysis, several top co-occurrence clusters were reported to appear linked to parvovirus B19, influenza, CMV and Epstein-Barr virus. Broadly in line with IMGT annotations, most TCR beta V segments showed up in productive rearrangements about 87% or about 30% of the time in an earlier analysis of under 700 of the donors. A later analysis found that most CMV-associated TCR beta chains appeared HLA-restricted, with HLA associations seemingly driven largely by CMV exposure. Only TCR beta chains were sequenced in this cohort, and the absence of alpha or paired-chain data limited detectable features. Strong co-occurrence of HLA alleles, especially DR and DQ, made assigning TCR associations to individual alleles difficult. A later analysis associated about 17,000 TCR beta sequences with specific HLA alleles at a false discovery rate of 0.05. A further reported finding was that TCR beta sequences accurately predicted the HLA-A and HLA-B alleles for most subjects in the first cohort. A few of the identified cytomegalovirus-associated TCR beta chains were confirmed in vitro to be specific for cytomegalovirus antigens. In a later genetic analysis, fewer N-insertions in productive TCRs were reported among donors in an Asian-associated ancestry cluster than the roughly 700-donor mean. Cytomegalovirus status was reported to be diagnosed by the classifier with high specificity and sensitivity in both the original and validation cohorts. Immune exposure information for the cohort was limited to CMV serostatus.

In total, about 650 healthy bone marrow donors made up the cohort. At the time of sampling, all cohort members were nominally healthy, though unrecorded immune exposures were likely present. The donor was CMV seronegative and was included in the group of several hundred seronegative cohort members. Each donor provided a peripheral blood sample, and peripheral blood mononuclear cells were used for TCR beta sequencing. The Qiagen DNeasy Blood Extraction Kit was used to extract genomic DNA from the blood cell samples. What was sequenced was PBMCs. The chain uses TRBV5-1 and TRBJ2-7; TRBD1 is perhaps the D gene, given 6 matching bases. The clonotype was recovered from a man aged 40-49 years in good health and CMV-seronegative. The DNA sequence follows: TGCGCCAGCAGCTTGGAAGCAGCAGGGGCCTACGAGCAGTACTTC. Its translation is CASSLEAAGAYEQYF.